What follows describes a single T cell receptor (beta chain). Its antigen is undetermined. Regarding donors, all were healthy bone marrow donors. The study ran its PCR with 60 Vbeta and 13 Jbeta primers. The method was immunoSEQ multiplex PCR; TCRdb's version includes in-frame clones alone and lacks a portion of them. The sample has 55,000 to 75,000 clones, around two thirds seen once. This record belongs to a study of cytomegalovirus exposure and HLA in healthy donors. The study's findings and limits: For presence/absence analyses, sequencing depth was assumed to be roughly uniform across donors. Several of the most significant clusters appeared, in a later analysis, to be linked to common viral pathogens. Across HLA loci, a later analysis found differing TCR association rates, with DRB1 most and HLA-C fewest.

The V gene lost 0 bases and the J gene lost 7 bases, with 13 bases spanning the gap. CDR1 and CDR2 from the germline V gene are LGHNT and FRNRAP. This CDR3 has 15 residues. This receptor was identified in a human donor in good health. Sequenced: PBMCs. The chain has TRBV12-5 and TRBJ1-5; possibly TRBD1 for D (5 bases). CDR3 region: CASGLVQAGRQPQHF. The CDR3 DNA follows: TGTGCTAGTGGTTTGGTACAGGCAGGGCGCCAGCCCCAGCATTTT.